The 10 T cell receptor beta chains in this list originate from one sample, sequenced in a study of blood T cells in healthy people across ages. Using a J-beta primer mix together with a sample-barcoded 5' primer, a second PCR was run for 7 to 11 cycles. TCRdb ran MiXCR on the 5' RACE reads and lists one entry per CDR3 protein. The table lists over 700,000 distinct CDR3 sequences, approximately 53% of them singletons. The material sequenced was blood. The origin of the receptors is a man older than 75 in good health.

V usage is TRBV6-5 and J usage is TRBJ1-4; tentative D call: TRBD1 (5 bases). This CDR3 has 14 amino acids. Germline V gene lookup returns CDR1 MNHEY and CDR2 SVGAGI. V dropped 6 bases and J dropped 4 bases, with 12 bases sitting between them. The CDR3 DNA sequence: TGTGCCAGCAGCAAGGGGCCTAATAATGAAAAACTGTTTTTT. This codes for CASSKGPNNEKLFF.

This clonotype was counted at least ten times. The J gene is TRBJ1-4, the V gene TRBV20-1, with unresolved D. The ends were cut back, 1 base at V and 3 bases at J, with 12 bases in the middle. CDR1 and CDR2 (germline): DFQATT, SNEGSKA (reference sequence). The CDR3 runs 15 residues. The CDR3 nucleotides read TGCAGTGCTAGAGTGGTGGGCGGATCTAATGAAAAACTGTTTTTT. It is translated as CSARVVGGSNEKLFF.

The V and J genes are TRBV9 and TRBJ1-1; D is ambiguous. V was clipped by 3 bases and J by 1 base, with 7 bases between them. The CDR3 totals 13 residues. CDR1 and CDR2 (germline): SGDLS, YYNGEE. CDR3 in amino acids: CASSASTNTEAFF. For the CDR3, the DNA is TGTGCCAGCAGCGCCTCGACGAACACTGAAGCTTTCTTT.

The chain has TRBV6-5 and TRBJ2-3, with 8 bases aligning to TRBD2. The germline CDR1 and CDR2 sequences are MNHEY and SVGAGI. The CDR3 loop spans 16 amino acids. Trimming took 0 bases from V and 0 from J; bases not matched to a gene: 2. DNA of the CDR3: TGTGCCAGCAGTTACTCTCGGGGGGGAAGCACAGATACGCAGTATTTT. Encoded protein: CASSYSRGGSTDTQYF.

The sample holds a few counts of this clonotype. V is TRBV12-3 or TRBV12-4 and J is TRBJ1-1, with TRBD1 matching over 7 bases. The CDR3 loop spans 15 amino acids. Germline trimming cut 3 bases from V and 8 bases from J; bases unmatched to any gene: 12. The CDR3 coding sequence is TGTGCCAGCAGTTTTTGGCAATTAGAGGGGGCGGAAGCTTTCTTT. This sequence encodes CASSFWQLEGAEAFF.

The rearrangement uses TRBV20-1 and TRBJ2-4; D unresolved. The end of the DNA fits TRBJ2-5 better, so the J call may be wrong. Per the germline V gene, CDR1 is DFQATT and CDR2 is SNEGSKA (reference sequence). This CDR3 comprises 12 residues. For the CDR3, the DNA is TGCAGTGCGACCGCTCGACCAGAGACCCAGTACTTC. Translated: CSATARPETQYF.

This clonotype was seen only a few times. The chain links TRBV20-1 to TRBJ2-1, with D perhaps matching TRBD1 (6 bases). The J call is uncertain, as TRBJ2-7 better fits the DNA end. CDR1 is DFQATT and CDR2 is SNEGSKA in the germline V gene (reference sequence). CDR3 size: 13 residues. The CDR3 sequence is CSARGAASYEQYF. The CDR3 DNA reads TGCAGTGCTAGGGGGGCCGCGTCCTACGAGCAGTACTTC.

The rearrangement links TRBV5-1 to TRBJ2-1; 7 nucleotides line up with TRBD1. This CDR3 has 14 amino acids. The trim removed 4 bases at V and 3 bases at J, leaving 4 bases unmatched. Germline CDR1 is SGHRS and CDR2 is YFSETQ. The DNA of the CDR3 is TGCGCCAGCAGCCGGACAGGAGACTACAATGAGCAGTTCTTC. Protein product: CASSRTGDYNEQFF.

The genes are TRBV7-2 and TRBJ2-7, with 9 bases aligning to TRBD1. In germline, CDR1 is SGHTA, CDR2 FQGNSA. V trimming: 5 bases; J trimming: 2 bases; junction bases outside the gene matches: 10. The CDR3 runs to 16 residues. The CDR3 region is CASSEGQGRGTYEQYF. The CDR3 nucleotides are TGTGCCAGCAGCGAGGGACAGGGAAGGGGAACCTACGAGCAGTACTTC. Variable domain in full (rest from reference TRBV7-2 and TRBJ2-7): GAGVSQSPSNKVTEKGKDVELRCDPISGHTALYWYRQSLGQGLEFLIYFQGNSAPDKSGLPSDRFSAERTGGSVSTLTIQRTQQEDSAVYLCASSEGQGRGTYEQYFGPGTRLTVT.

The chain links TRBV10-3 to TRBJ2-3; unclear D gene. Germline-derived CDR1 and CDR2 are ENHRY and SYGVKD. CDR3 length: 14 residues. V was clipped by 3 bases and J by 14 bases, with 21 bases between them. The CDR3 coding sequence is TGTGCCATCAGTGAAGGTGTGCCTCAACGATACGCGTATTTT. This gives the protein CAISEGVPQRYAYF.